Here is one T cell receptor (beta chain) with its context. Its target is unknown. This entry belongs to a study of shared clonotypes between healthy human individuals. Repertoires were generated with immunoSEQ multiplex PCR, while TCRdb's copy carries only in-frame clones and drops some. The profile covers some 2,000,000 clones, with about 94% appearing a single time and approximately 0.13% taken by the ten largest. General study points: The represented genetic and exposure-history diversity was limited by the small number of donors.

The sequencing input was naive CD4+ T cells sorted from blood. As for subset: CD45RA+ positively selected. This clonotype originated in a man aged 18-30 years in good health.

DNA of the CDR3: TGCAGCGTTGAATTTCTAGGGACAGGCTACCAAGAGACCCAGTACTTC. It yields the protein CSVEFLGTGYQETQYF. This chain links TRBV29-1 with TRBJ2-5; TRBD1 matches at 8 bases. This CDR3 comprises 16 residues. The ends lost 2 bases at V and 0 bases at J; junction bases unmatched: 8. Germline lookup yields CDR1 SQVTM and CDR2 ANQGSEA.